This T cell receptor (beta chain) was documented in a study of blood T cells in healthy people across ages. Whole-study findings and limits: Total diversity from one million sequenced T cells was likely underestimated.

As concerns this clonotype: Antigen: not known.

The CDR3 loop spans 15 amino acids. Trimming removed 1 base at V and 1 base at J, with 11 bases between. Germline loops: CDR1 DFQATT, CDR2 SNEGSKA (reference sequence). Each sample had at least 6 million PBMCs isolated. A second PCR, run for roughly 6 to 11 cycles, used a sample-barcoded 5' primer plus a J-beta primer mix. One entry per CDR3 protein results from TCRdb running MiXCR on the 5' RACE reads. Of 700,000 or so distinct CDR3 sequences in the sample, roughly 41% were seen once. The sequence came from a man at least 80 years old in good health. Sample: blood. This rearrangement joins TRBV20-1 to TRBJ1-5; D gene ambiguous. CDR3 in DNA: TGCAGTGCTAGAGCTGTTCAGGCGAGCAATCAGCCCCAGCATTTT. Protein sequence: CSARAVQASNQPQHF.